What follows describes a single T cell receptor (beta chain). Sequencing used immunoSEQ multiplex PCR; TCRdb keeps in-frame clones, though not all of them. The table records about 170,000 clones, about 85% of them present only once. The data were obtained in a study of blood T cell repertoires in COVID-19. Background on the study: PBMCs, B-cell-depleted T cells, or T cells provided the cDNA or gDNA that made up the material.

The CDR3 length is 11 residues. Per the germline V gene, CDR1 is MDHEN and CDR2 is SYDVKM. V lost 6 bases and J lost 8, with 10 bases in between. Sequencing input: peripheral blood. The chain links TRBV28 to TRBJ1-2; D gene ambiguous. The TCR was taken from a man between 60 and 70 years old who had recovered from COVID-19. The CDR3 DNA reads as TGTGCCAGCAGCCACGAGCGGGGCTACACCTTC. This codes for CASSHERGYTF.